This T cell receptor beta chain appears in the sequencing data of a study of blood T cell repertoires in COVID-19. Study details: Sites in the United States, Italy and Spain provided acute and convalescent COVID-19 samples. Nucleic acid was either cDNA or gDNA, and it came from T cells, B-cell-depleted T cells, or PBMCs.

Original handling: Amplifying reference gene primers gave estimates of nucleated cell counts. The method was immunoSEQ multiplex PCR; TCRdb's version includes in-frame clones alone and lacks a portion of them. For V, J and clone size, that table is used; D and trimming come from the DNA. This table holds some 100,000 clones, approximately 86% found once. This clonotype originated in a human donor in a cohort sampled during active COVID-19. Sample: peripheral blood.

CDR3 DNA: TGTGCCAGCAGTGAATCCCGGGACAGTTTACGCACTGAAGCTTTCTTT. This gives the protein CASSESRDSLRTEAFF. This chain joins TRBV6-4 and TRBJ1-1, with TRBD1 identical over 7 bases. Germline CDR1 reads MRHNA; CDR2 reads SNTAGT. V was clipped by 3 bases and J by 4 bases; unmatched bases: 11. This CDR3 is 16 amino acids long.